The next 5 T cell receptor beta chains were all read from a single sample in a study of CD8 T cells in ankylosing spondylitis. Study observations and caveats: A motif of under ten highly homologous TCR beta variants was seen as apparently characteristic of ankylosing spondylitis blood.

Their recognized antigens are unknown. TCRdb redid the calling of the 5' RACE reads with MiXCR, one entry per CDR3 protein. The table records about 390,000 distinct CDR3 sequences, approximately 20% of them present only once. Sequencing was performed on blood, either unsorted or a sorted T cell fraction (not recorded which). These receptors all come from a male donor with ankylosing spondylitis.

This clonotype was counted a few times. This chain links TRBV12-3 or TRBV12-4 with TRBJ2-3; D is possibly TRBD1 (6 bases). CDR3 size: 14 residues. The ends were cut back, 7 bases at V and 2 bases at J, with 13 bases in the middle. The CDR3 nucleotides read TGTGCCAGCACCCGAGGACAGATCACAGATACGCAGTATTTT. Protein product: CASTRGQITDTQYF.

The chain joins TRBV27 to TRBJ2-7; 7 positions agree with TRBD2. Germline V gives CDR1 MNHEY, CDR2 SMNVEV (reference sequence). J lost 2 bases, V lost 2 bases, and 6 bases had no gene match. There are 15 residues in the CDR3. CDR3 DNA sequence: TGTGCCAGCAGTTTAGAGCGGCGGGAGCCCTACGAGCAGTACTTC. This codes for CASSLERREPYEQYF.

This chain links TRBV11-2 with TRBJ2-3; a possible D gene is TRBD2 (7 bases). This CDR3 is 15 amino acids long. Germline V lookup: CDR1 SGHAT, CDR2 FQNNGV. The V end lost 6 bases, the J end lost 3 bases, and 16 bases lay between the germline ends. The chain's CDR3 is CASRPRGRGTDTQYF. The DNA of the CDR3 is TGTGCCAGCAGGCCACGTGGGAGGGGGACAGATACGCAGTATTTT. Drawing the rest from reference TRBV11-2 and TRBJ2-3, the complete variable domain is EAGVAQSPRYKIIEKRQSVAFWCNPISGHATLYWYQQILGQGPKLLIQFQNNGVVDDSQLPKDRFSAERLKGVDSTLKIQPAKLEDSAVYLCASRPRGRGTDTQYFGPGTRLTVL.

CDR3: CATSSGLSGEQYF. The CDR3 nucleotides are TGTGCCACCAGCTCGGGCCTGTCTGGGGAGCAGTACTTC. The chain couples TRBV15 to TRBJ2-7; D is unresolved. The CDR3 sequence is 13 residues long. The V gene's germline CDR1 is LNHNV and CDR2 YYDKDF (reference sequence). V lost 5 bases to trimming and J lost 7 bases, with 15 bases between them.

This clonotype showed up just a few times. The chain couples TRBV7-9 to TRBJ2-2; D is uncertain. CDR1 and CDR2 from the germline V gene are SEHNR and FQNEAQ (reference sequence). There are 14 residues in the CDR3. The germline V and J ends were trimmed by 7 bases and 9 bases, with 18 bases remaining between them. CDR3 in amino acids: CASKSPPVTRELFF. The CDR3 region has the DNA TGTGCCAGCAAGTCCCCCCCAGTTACTAGGGAGCTGTTTTTT.